The 16 T cell receptor beta chains below all came from one sample that was sequenced in a study of blood T cells in healthy people across ages. A second PCR of roughly 7 to 11 cycles used a sample-barcoded 5' primer and a J-beta primer mix. TCRdb passed the 5' RACE reads through MiXCR, listing each CDR3 protein once. The sample carries under 2 million distinct CDR3 sequences, approximately 32% recorded once. Sequencing was done on a sample of blood. Receptors originate from a woman in her 30s in good health.

The rearrangement uses TRBV15 and TRBJ2-3; 10 bases are a match to TRBD2. The CDR3 sequence is 19 residues long. Germline loops: CDR1 LNHNV, CDR2 YYDKDF (reference sequence). The V segment lost 0 bases and the J segment 9 bases; nucleotides outside the gene matches: 18. The DNA for the CDR3 is TGTGCCACCAGCAGAGAGGGTGGGGGTTGGGCTAGCGGGGGATTGACGCAGTATTTT. Protein: CATSREGGGWASGGLTQYF.

J is TRBJ2-7 and V is TRBV5-1; 8 bases match TRBD1. Germline V gene data show CDR1 as SGHRS and CDR2 as YFSETQ. The length of the CDR3 is 13 residues. The J segment lost 5 bases and the V segment lost 4 bases, leaving 5 bases of the junction unmatched. The DNA for the CDR3 is TGCGCCAGCAGCCGTGGACAGGGCGACGAGCAGTACTTC. Its translation: CASSRGQGDEQYF.

This clonotype has more than one count but fewer than ten. V usage is TRBV28 and J usage is TRBJ1-3; D is undetermined. The CDR3 is 15 amino acids. With 3 bases removed from V and 0 bases from J, the gap between germline ends came to 9 bases. The germline V gene has CDR1 MDHEN and CDR2 SYDVKM. The CDR3 region has the DNA TGTGCCAGCAGTTTCGGCAGAATCTCTGGAAACACCATATATTTT. The encoded protein is CASSFGRISGNTIYF.

The chain recombines TRBV27 with TRBJ2-1; possible D gene TRBD2, 5 bases. Trimming cost V 4 bases and J 12 bases, with 16 bases left between them. The germline V gene has CDR1 MNHEY and CDR2 SMNVEV (reference sequence). The CDR3 covers 13 residues. DNA for the CDR3: TGTGCCAGCAGTTCGGAGGCCCGAGGCGGGCAGTTCTTC. Its protein is CASSSEARGGQFF.

In its sample, this clonotype was seen a few times. This sequence joins TRBV4-2 and TRBJ2-1, with a tentative D call TRBD2 (5 bases). There are 15 residues in the CDR3. The germline V gene has CDR1 LGHNA and CDR2 YNFKEQ. V lost 0 bases, J lost 6 bases, and 12 bases lay in between. CDR3 sequence: CASSQDRASPNEQFF. The CDR3 DNA sequence: TGTGCCAGCAGCCAAGATCGGGCTAGCCCCAATGAGCAGTTCTTC.

This sequence joins TRBV20-1 and TRBJ1-2, with 9 bases lining up with TRBD1. The CDR3 consists of 14 residues. The germline gives CDR1 DFQATT, CDR2 SNEGSKA (reference sequence). Losses at the gene ends were 4 bases for V and 4 bases for J; bases not matched to a gene: 7. The CDR3 sequence: CSAKQGARGYGYTF. DNA for the CDR3: TGCAGTGCTAAACAGGGGGCGCGAGGCTATGGCTACACCTTC.

This clonotype was seen a few times. The chain joins TRBV28 to TRBJ1-6; no clear D. V was clipped by 6 bases and J by 9 bases, with 9 bases between them. The CDR3 runs to 12 residues. CDR1 is MDHEN, CDR2 SYDVKM, per germline. CDR3 protein: CASRPPSSPLHF. The CDR3 nucleotides read TGTGCCAGCAGACCTCCTTCTTCACCCCTCCACTTT.

This clonotype was observed a handful of times. V is TRBV20-1 and J is TRBJ1-2; D is unresolved. V lost 3 bases and J 7 bases, leaving 6 bases between the germline ends. CDR1 and CDR2 (germline): DFQATT, SNEGSKA (reference sequence). The CDR3 extends over 10 amino acids. CDR3 sequence: CSASSAGYTF. DNA of the CDR3: TGCAGTGCTAGTTCTGCTGGCTACACCTTC.

The V and J genes are TRBV20-1 and TRBJ2-3; the D is unclear. This CDR3 is built from 14 residues. V was trimmed by 1 base and J by 0 bases, leaving 8 bases between them. In germline, CDR1 is DFQATT, CDR2 SNEGSKA (reference sequence). Here the CDR3 reads CSARAHKSTDTQYF. CDR3 sequence (DNA): TGCAGTGCTAGAGCCCACAAAAGCACAGATACGCAGTATTTT.

This clonotype was counted between two and nine times. This rearrangement joins TRBV4-2 to TRBJ2-3; D possibly uses TRBD1 or TRBD2 (5 bases each). The germline gives CDR1 LGHNA, CDR2 YNFKEQ. This CDR3 has 14 amino acids. Deletions cut 4 bases from V and 2 bases from J, with 10 bases between. CDR3 nucleotides: TGTGCCAGCAGCCCCCGGGACCTCACAGATACGCAGTATTTT. Its translation is CASSPRDLTDTQYF.

The table lists this clonotype with a few counts. The chain has TRBV6-1 and TRBJ2-5; the D is unclear. V shed 2 bases and J shed 5 bases, with 12 bases lying between them. The CDR3 covers 14 residues. Germline V CDR1 and CDR2: MNHNS, SASEGT. This chain's CDR3 is CASSEMSPGETQYF. The CDR3 nucleotides are TGTGCCAGCAGTGAAATGTCCCCTGGGGAGACCCAGTACTTC.

This clonotype was picked up a small number of times. The rearrangement joins TRBV5-1 to TRBJ2-4, with D possibly being TRBD1 or TRBD2 (6 bases each). The J call could be wrong; TRBJ2-7 is a better fit for the DNA end. Germline CDR1 reads SGHRS; CDR2 reads YFSETQ. This CDR3 is built from 15 residues. CDR3 residues: CASRRVGGENYEQYF. The DNA for the CDR3 is TGCGCCAGCAGGAGAGTGGGGGGCGAGAATTACGAGCAGTACTTC.

This chain connects TRBV9 to TRBJ1-2, with a tentative D call TRBD1 (5 bases). The germline V and J ends were trimmed by 0 bases and 4 bases, with 7 bases remaining between them. Germline values: CDR1 SGDLS, CDR2 YYNGEE. This CDR3 region has 13 residues. The DNA for the CDR3 is TGTGCCAGCAGCGTAGGGGGGATCTATGGCTACACCTTC. Encoded protein: CASSVGGIYGYTF.

This clonotype was seen a few times. This chain uses TRBV25-1 with TRBJ2-3; D is perhaps TRBD1 (5 bases). The germline V gene encodes CDR1 MGHDK and CDR2 SYGVNS. V was shortened by 3 bases and J by 4 bases, with 11 bases between the two germline ends. The length of the CDR3 is 14 residues. CDR3 nucleotides: TGTGCCAGCAGTGACCCAAAGACAGCAGATACGCAGTATTTT. This translates into CASSDPKTADTQYF. The variable domain in full, with the rest retrieved from reference TRBV25-1 and TRBJ2-3, is EADIYQTPRYLVIGTGKKITLECSQTMGHDKMYWYQQDPGMELHLIHYSYGVNSTEKGDLSSESTVSRIRTEHFPLTLESARPSHTSQYLCASSDPKTADTQYFGPGTRLTVL.

This clonotype was seen repeatedly, ten times or more. This rearrangement joins TRBV27 to TRBJ2-7; D is undetermined. The CDR3 totals 13 residues. V gave up 6 bases and J gave up 0 bases, with 9 bases separating them. Germline V gene sequence: CDR1 MNHEY, CDR2 SMNVEV (reference sequence). CDR3 sequence reads: CASRGLSSYEQYF. CDR3 DNA sequence: TGTGCCAGCAGGGGCCTGAGCTCCTACGAGCAGTACTTC.

This rearrangement joins TRBV9 to TRBJ2-1, with TRBD1 matching 8 bases. Germline CDR1 is SGDLS and CDR2 is YYNGEE. Unmatched junction bases numbered 4, after V lost 3 bases and J lost 2 bases. The CDR3 is 15 amino acids. The CDR3 DNA sequence: TGTGCCAGCAGCGCCGACAGGGGAACCTACAATGAGCAGTTCTTC. This encodes CASSADRGTYNEQFF. Complete variable domain (other parts from reference TRBV9 and TRBJ2-1): DSGVTQTPKHLITATGQRVTLRCSPRSGDLSVYWYQQSLDQGLQFLIQYYNGEERAKGNILERFSAQQFPDLHSELNLSSLELGDSALYFCASSADRGTYNEQFFGPGTRLTVL.